Shown below are 17 T cell receptor beta chains from a single sample sequenced in a study of cytomegalovirus exposure and HLA in healthy donors listed by TCRdb under 2017. Libraries were constructed by the immunoSEQ multiplex PCR assay. For the multiplex PCR, a mixture combining 60 forward primers for TCR Vbeta segments and 13 reverse primers for TCR Jbeta segments was used. As stored in TCRdb, this immuneACCESS dataset retains in-frame rearrangements with V and J assigned. A fraction of the clones does not appear; measured against another copy, unresolved V genes explain less than half of the discrepancy, and the remainder lacks a known reason. The sample table lists approximately 100,000 clones, 74% of them with a count of one. The ten largest clones represent just over 2% of the sample. Material for sequencing was PBMCs. These receptors all come from a human donor in good health.

V and J are TRBV11-2 and TRBJ2-5; the D gene is possibly TRBD1 (7 bases). Germline V gene data show CDR1 as SGHAT and CDR2 as FQNNGV. V was clipped by 4 bases and J by 4 bases, with 13 bases between them. This CDR3 is built from 14 residues. DNA for the CDR3: TGTGCCAGCAGCTACCGACAGGGAGGAGAGACCCAGTACTTC. It is translated as CASSYRQGGETQYF.

This clone was observed a few times. The chain recombines TRBV5-1 with TRBJ1-1, with 9 bases aligning to TRBD1. The junction had 6 bases not matched to a gene; V was cut back by 0 bases and J by 3 bases. There are 16 residues in the CDR3. Per the germline V gene, CDR1 is SGHRS and CDR2 is YFSETQ. In DNA, the CDR3 is TGCGCCAGCAGCTTGGAAGGGACAGGGAGGGACACTGAAGCTTTCTTT. It translates to CASSLEGTGRDTEAFF.

The chain couples TRBV10-3 to TRBJ2-7; D is possibly TRBD1 (5 bases). The CDR3 is made up of 12 amino acids. Trimming left V 4 bases short and J 4 bases short, with 8 bases between. Germline V CDR1 and CDR2: ENHRY, SYGVKD. CDR3 bases: TGTGCCATCAGTGTCGCAGGGTACGAGCAGTACTTC. This encodes CAISVAGYEQYF.

The chain recombines TRBV4-2 with TRBJ2-7; D may be TRBD1 (5 bases). The germline V and J ends were trimmed by 3 bases and 2 bases, with 20 bases remaining between them. Germline CDR1 is LGHNA and CDR2 is YNFKEQ. The CDR3 extends over 17 amino acids. Here the CDR3 DNA reads TGTGCCAGCAGCCAGGGCCTCTCAGGGATTGTTGCCTACGAGCAGTACTTC. Translated, it gives CASSQGLSGIVAYEQYF.

This chain uses TRBV5-4 with TRBJ2-7; possible D gene TRBD2, 5 bases. CDR3 size: 14 residues. Trimming took off 4 bases at V and 6 bases at J, with 17 bases between the two ends. CDR1 is SGHNT, CDR2 YYREEE, per germline (reference sequence). CDR3 region: CASSLTSDRGEQYF. As DNA, the CDR3 is TGTGCCAGCAGCCTCACTTCGGACCGGGGCGAGCAGTACTTC. The variable domain in full, completed from reference TRBV5-4 and TRBJ2-7, reads ETGVTQSPTHLIKTRGQQVTLRCSSQSGHNTVSWYQQALGQGPQFIFQYYREEENGRGNFPPRFSGLQFPNYSSELNVNALELDDSALYLCASSLTSDRGEQYFGPGTRLTVT.

The J gene is TRBJ1-2, the V gene TRBV28; 9 positions agree with TRBD1. The CDR3 covers 15 residues. The germline gives CDR1 MDHEN, CDR2 SYDVKM. J gave up 5 bases and V 3 bases, and 7 bases lay outside the gene matches. DNA of the CDR3: TGTGCCAGCAGTTTCCCGGGACAGGGCTCTTATGGCTACACCTTC. This translates into CASSFPGQGSYGYTF.

The gene calls are TRBV7-6 and TRBJ2-2; TRBD1 aligns across 7 bases. Germline V gene sequence: CDR1 SGHVS, CDR2 FNYEAQ. V was pared by 1 base and J by 7 bases, with 15 bases of the junction left unmatched. The length of the CDR3 is 18 residues. In nucleotides, the CDR3 is TGTGCCAGCAGCTTAGACCTACGACAGGGAAGGCTAAACGGGGAGCTGTTTTTT. Translation gives CASSLDLRQGRLNGELFF. Together with reference TRBV7-6 and TRBJ2-2, the CDR3 gives the full variable domain: GAGVSQSPRYKVTKRGQDVALRCDPISGHVSLYWYRQALGQGPEFLTYFNYEAQQDKSGLPNDRFSAERPEGSISTLTIQRTEQRDSAMYRCASSLDLRQGRLNGELFFGEGSRLTVL.

The rearrangement uses TRBV13 and TRBJ1-2, with a tentative D call TRBD1 (6 bases). V lost 5 bases, J lost 4 bases, and 11 bases lay in between. Germline assignment: CDR1 PRHDT and CDR2 FYEKMQ (reference sequence). The CDR3 runs to 13 residues. The CDR3 coding sequence is TGTGCCAGCAGCCTGCGGACAGTCTATGGCTACACCTTC. Translating it yields CASSLRTVYGYTF.

This clone was detected a few times. The chain has TRBV28 and TRBJ1-6, with D tentatively TRBD1 (5 bases). This CDR3 region has 13 residues. Trimming took 7 bases from V and 6 from J, leaving 10 bases between them. In germline, CDR1 is MDHEN, CDR2 SYDVKM. The CDR3 sequence: CASNDSRNSPLHF. In DNA, the CDR3 is TGTGCCAGCAACGACAGTCGTAATTCACCCCTCCACTTT.

The V and J genes are TRBV4-1 and TRBJ2-3; D unresolved. The CDR3 runs to 14 residues. V lost 0 bases, J lost 5 bases, and 9 bases lay in between. In germline, CDR1 is MGHRA, CDR2 YSYEKL. The CDR3 region has the DNA TGCGCCAGCAGCCAAGAGGGCGTCGGAGATACGCAGTATTTT. It yields the protein CASSQEGVGDTQYF.

This rearrangement joins TRBV27 to TRBJ1-3, with D uncertain. The CDR3 sequence is 14 residues long. Germline assignment: CDR1 MNHEY and CDR2 SMNVEV (reference sequence). V was pared by 4 bases and J by 2 bases, with 9 bases between. The CDR3 is CASSSLRAGNTIYF. The CDR3 nucleotides read TGTGCCAGCAGTTCCCTACGGGCTGGAAACACCATATATTTT.

This chain joins TRBV5-6 and TRBJ1-2, with D perhaps matching TRBD1 (6 bases). Trimming took off 2 bases at V and 6 bases at J, with 17 bases between the two ends. This CDR3 spans 15 amino acids. Per germline, CDR1 SGHDT and CDR2 YYEEEE. The CDR3 region is CASSLWHRATDGYTF. The CDR3 bases are TGTGCCAGCAGCTTATGGCACAGGGCGACCGATGGCTACACCTTC. Full variable domain (outside the CDR3, taken from reference TRBV5-6 and TRBJ1-2): DAGVTQSPTHLIKTRGQQVTLRCSPKSGHDTVSWYQQALGQGPQFIFQYYEEEERQRGNFPDRFSGHQFPNYSSELNVNALLLGDSALYLCASSLWHRATDGYTFGSGTRLTVV.

In its sample, this clone was seen a few times. The chain joins TRBV5-1 to TRBJ2-1; the match to TRBD1 covers 8 bases. The CDR3 totals 15 residues. The J segment lost 6 bases and the V segment lost 0 bases, leaving 5 bases of the junction unmatched. Germline V gene lookup returns CDR1 SGHRS and CDR2 YFSETQ. The CDR3 here is CASSLATGTGNEQFF. In DNA form, the CDR3 reads TGCGCCAGCAGCTTGGCAACCGGGACAGGCAATGAGCAGTTCTTC.

This sequence joins TRBV14 and TRBJ1-1; 7 nucleotides agree with TRBD1. V dropped 4 bases and J dropped 2; count of bases not matched to a gene: 4. Germline V gives CDR1 SGHDN, CDR2 FVKESK. This CDR3 is built from 14 residues. In DNA form, the CDR3 reads TGTGCCAGCAGCCCTTACAGGGGTAACACTGAAGCTTTCTTT. Translation: CASSPYRGNTEAFF. Together with reference TRBV14 and TRBJ1-1, the CDR3 gives the full variable domain: EAGVTQFPSHSVIEKGQTVTLRCDPISGHDNLYWYRRVMGKEIKFLLHFVKESKQDESGMPNNRFLAERTGGTYSTLKVQPAELEDSGVYFCASSPYRGNTEAFFGQGTRLTVV.

This clone occurred a few times. This sequence joins TRBV2 and TRBJ2-5; the D gene is possibly TRBD2 (5 bases). V lost 8 bases, J lost 2 bases, and 12 bases lay in between. CDR1 is SNHLY and CDR2 is FYNNEI in the germline V gene. The CDR3 contains 13 residues. CDR3 DNA: TGTGCCAGCGCCCGACTAACTCAAGAGACCCAGTACTTC. Translating it yields CASARLTQETQYF.

This clone was detected only a few times. The chain joins TRBV28 to TRBJ1-6; possibly TRBD1 for D (5 bases). Trimming shortened V by 4 bases and J by 5 bases, and 12 bases separated the two germline ends. Looked up from germline, CDR1 is MDHEN and CDR2 is SYDVKM. CDR3 length: 15 residues. CDR3 region: CASSSWGDDNSPLHF. The CDR3 nucleotides are TGTGCCAGCAGTTCTTGGGGGGATGATAATTCACCCCTCCACTTT.

The chain uses TRBV28 and TRBJ1-2, with 7 nucleotides matching TRBD1. This CDR3 contains 14 residues. J lost 5 bases, V lost 6 bases, and 9 bases had no gene match. Per germline, CDR1 MDHEN and CDR2 SYDVKM. The chain's CDR3 is CASSPRDRVYGYTF. CDR3 nucleotide sequence: TGTGCCAGCAGCCCAAGAGACAGGGTTTATGGCTACACCTTC.